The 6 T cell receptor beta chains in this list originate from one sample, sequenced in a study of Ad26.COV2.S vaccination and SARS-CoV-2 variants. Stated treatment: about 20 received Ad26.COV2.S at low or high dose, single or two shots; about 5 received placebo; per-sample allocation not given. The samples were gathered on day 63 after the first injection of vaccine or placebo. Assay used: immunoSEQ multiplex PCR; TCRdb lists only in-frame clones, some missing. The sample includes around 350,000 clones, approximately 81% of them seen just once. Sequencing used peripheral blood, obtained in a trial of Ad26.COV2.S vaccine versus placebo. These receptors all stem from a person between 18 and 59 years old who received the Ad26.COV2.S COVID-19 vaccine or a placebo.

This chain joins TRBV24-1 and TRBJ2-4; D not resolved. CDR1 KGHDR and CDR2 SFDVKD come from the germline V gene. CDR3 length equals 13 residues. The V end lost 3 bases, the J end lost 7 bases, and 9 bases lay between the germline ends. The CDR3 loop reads CATSDVVGNIQYF. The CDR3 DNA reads TGTGCCACCAGTGATGTAGTAGGGAACATTCAGTACTTC.

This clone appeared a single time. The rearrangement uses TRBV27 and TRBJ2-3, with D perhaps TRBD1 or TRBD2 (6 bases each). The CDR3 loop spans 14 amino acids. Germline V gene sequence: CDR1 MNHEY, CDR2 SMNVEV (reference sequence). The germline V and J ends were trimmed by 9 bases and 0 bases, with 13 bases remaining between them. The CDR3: CARPTGTSTDTQYF. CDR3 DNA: TGTGCCAGACCCACAGGGACTAGCACAGATACGCAGTATTTT.

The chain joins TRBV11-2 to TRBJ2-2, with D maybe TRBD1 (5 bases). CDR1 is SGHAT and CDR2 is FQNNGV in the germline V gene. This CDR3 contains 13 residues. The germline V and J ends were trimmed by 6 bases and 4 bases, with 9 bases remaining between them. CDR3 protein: CASSPQGTGELFF. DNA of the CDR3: TGTGCCAGCAGTCCCCAGGGCACCGGGGAGCTGTTTTTT.

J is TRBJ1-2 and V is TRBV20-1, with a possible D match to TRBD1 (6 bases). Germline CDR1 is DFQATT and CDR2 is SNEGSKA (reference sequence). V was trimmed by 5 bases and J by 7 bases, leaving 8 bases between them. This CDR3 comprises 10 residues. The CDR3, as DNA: TGCAGTGCTGGACAGAGTGGCTACACCTTC. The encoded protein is CSAGQSGYTF.

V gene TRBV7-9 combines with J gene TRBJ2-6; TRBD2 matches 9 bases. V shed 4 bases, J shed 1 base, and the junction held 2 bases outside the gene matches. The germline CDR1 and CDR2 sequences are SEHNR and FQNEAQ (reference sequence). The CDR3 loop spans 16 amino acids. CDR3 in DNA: TGTGCCAGCAGCTCTAGCGGGGCGTCTGGGGCCAACGTCCTGACTTTC. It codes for CASSSSGASGANVLTF. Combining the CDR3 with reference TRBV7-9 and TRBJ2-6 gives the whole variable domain DTGVSQNPRHKITKRGQNVTFRCDPISEHNRLYWYRQTLGQGPEFLTYFQNEAQLEKSRLLSDRFSAERPKGSFSTLEIQRTEQGDSAMYLCASSSSGASGANVLTFGAGSRLTVL.

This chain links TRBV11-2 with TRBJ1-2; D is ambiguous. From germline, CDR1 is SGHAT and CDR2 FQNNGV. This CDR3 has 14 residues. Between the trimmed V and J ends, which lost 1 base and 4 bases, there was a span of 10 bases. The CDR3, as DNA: TGTGCCAGCAGCTTAGGTGCGGCAGCCTATGGCTACACCTTC. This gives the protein CASSLGAAAYGYTF.